These 11 T cell receptor beta chains originate from one sample sequenced in a study of siplizumab effects on memory and regulatory T cells. Here immunoSEQ multiplex PCR was the method, and the copy in TCRdb shows in-frame clones only, minus some. The table shows more than 45,000 clones, with 90% to 95% occurring only once. The sequenced sample consisted of CD8+ T cells sorted from blood. These receptors came from a human donor in good health.

The chain employs TRBV12-5 and TRBJ1-1; D remains unclear. The CDR3 covers 13 residues. Germline V gene sequence: CDR1 LGHNT, CDR2 FRNRAP. V was shortened by 1 base and J by 0 bases, with 3 bases between the two germline ends. The CDR3 is CASGLGMNTEAFF. CDR3 bases: TGTGCTAGTGGTTTGGGGATGAACACTGAAGCTTTCTTT.

The chain combines TRBV4-1 with TRBJ1-3, with 7 bases aligning to TRBD1. Germline values: CDR1 MGHRA, CDR2 YSYEKL. V shed 4 bases and J 0 bases; nucleotides not matched to a gene: 3. The CDR3 contains 15 residues. The CDR3 region is CASSLDRSSGNTIYF. The CDR3 DNA is TGCGCCAGCAGCCTGGACAGGAGCTCTGGAAACACCATATATTTT.

CDR3 in DNA: TGTGCCAGCAGCGTAGACTCAGATACGCAGTATTTT. It translates to CASSVDSDTQYF. The rearrangement links TRBV9 to TRBJ2-3; D is unclear. Trimming pared 0 bases from V and 4 bases from J, leaving 3 bases between. The CDR3 is made up of 12 amino acids. CDR1 is SGDLS, CDR2 YYNGEE, per germline.

The chain joins TRBV14 to TRBJ2-7; 11 positions match TRBD1. The CDR3 consists of 15 residues. V dropped 3 bases and J dropped 5; count of bases not matched to a gene: 6. Germline CDR1 SGHDN, CDR2 FVKESK. The CDR3 loop is CASSHPDRGLHEQYF. The DNA for the CDR3 is TGTGCCAGCAGCCACCCGGACAGGGGGCTTCACGAGCAGTACTTC.

The CDR3 region is CATRGRENTEAFF. The CDR3 region has the DNA TGTGCCACCCGGGGCAGGGAGAACACTGAAGCTTTCTTT. This chain links TRBV10-3 with TRBJ1-1, with D perhaps matching TRBD1 (5 bases). V lost 10 bases to trimming and J lost 1 base, with 13 bases between them. Germline V gives CDR1 ENHRY, CDR2 SYGVKD. The CDR3 is 13 residues long.

The rearrangement links TRBV30 to TRBJ2-2; D not certain. This CDR3 is built from 13 residues. Germline values: CDR1 GTSNPN, CDR2 SVGIG (reference sequence). V lost 4 bases, J lost 4 bases, and 10 bases lay in between. Written as DNA, the CDR3 is TGTGCCTGGATCCTACATGGCACCGGGGAGCTGTTTTTT. Its translation is CAWILHGTGELFF.

The table lists this clone with a count of one. This chain connects TRBV5-1 to TRBJ2-7, with 9 bases lining up with TRBD1. Germline V gene data show CDR1 as SGHRS and CDR2 as YFSETQ. J gave up 0 bases and V 5 bases, and 6 bases lay outside the gene matches. The CDR3 has 15 residues. In DNA, the CDR3 is TGCGCCAGCAGATCCGGGACAGGGCCCTCCTACGAGCAGTACTTC. Translation gives CASRSGTGPSYEQYF.

V and J are TRBV7-9 and TRBJ2-3; D gene unclear. The CDR3 is 13 residues long. CDR1 and CDR2 (germline): SEHNR, FQNEAQ (reference sequence). With 1 base removed from V and 2 bases from J, the gap between germline ends came to 4 bases. The CDR3 reads CASSLEYTDTQYF. As DNA, the CDR3 is TGTGCCAGCAGCTTAGAGTACACAGATACGCAGTATTTT.

The chain uses TRBV27 and TRBJ2-3; 9 nucleotides agree with TRBD2. V lost 8 bases and J lost 4; bases outside the gene matches: 7. CDR3 length equals 14 residues. Per the germline V gene, CDR1 is MNHEY and CDR2 is SMNVEV (reference sequence). This CDR3 is CASGSGSGSDTQYF. The CDR3 nucleotides read TGTGCCAGCGGTAGCGGGAGTGGCTCAGATACGCAGTATTTT.

The genes are TRBV27 and TRBJ1-2; D perhaps matches TRBD1 (5 bases). This CDR3 is 14 amino acids long. V was pared by 2 bases and J by 1 base, with 8 bases between. Germline assignment: CDR1 MNHEY and CDR2 SMNVEV (reference sequence). CDR3 protein: CASSLRGSNYGYTF. CDR3 bases: TGTGCCAGCAGTTTAAGGGGCAGTAACTATGGCTACACCTTC.

V gene TRBV5-4 combines with J gene TRBJ2-1; D may be TRBD2 (6 bases). The CDR3 extends over 13 amino acids. CDR1 SGHNT and CDR2 YYREEE come from the germline V gene (reference sequence). V dropped 4 bases and J dropped 7 bases, with 12 bases sitting between them. CDR3 in amino acids: CASSGGRGNEQFF. CDR3 sequence (DNA): TGTGCCAGCAGCGGGGGTCGGGGGAATGAGCAGTTCTTC.